Each of the 10 T cell receptor beta chains below was sequenced from the same sample in a study of blood T cell repertoires in COVID-19. Sequencing used immunoSEQ multiplex PCR; TCRdb keeps in-frame clones, though not all of them. Among about 160,000 clones listed, 87% were seen once. The sample taken for sequencing was peripheral blood. The origin of the receptors is a woman between 70 and 85 years old with COVID-19, enrolled during active disease.

The rearrangement links TRBV10-2 to TRBJ2-2, with D maybe TRBD2 (5 bases). The V gene lost 7 bases and the J gene lost 3 bases, with 21 bases spanning the gap. CDR1 WSHSY and CDR2 SAAADI come from the germline V gene. The CDR3 contains 17 residues. The CDR3 loop reads CASKDRLSGWYTGELFF. Here the CDR3 DNA reads TGCGCCAGCAAGGACCGTCTTTCGGGGTGGTACACCGGGGAGCTGTTTTTT.

The rearrangement uses TRBV12-3 or TRBV12-4 and TRBJ2-2; 7 bases agree with TRBD1. The CDR3 is 13 residues long. J lost 7 bases, V lost 2 bases, and 1 base had no gene match. The CDR3 sequence is CASSLQGVGELFF. The DNA for the CDR3 is TGTGCCAGCAGTTTACAGGGGGTCGGGGAGCTGTTTTTT.

This clone has just one count. The CDR3 coding sequence is TGTGCCAGCAGCCTAAGACAGGGGTCGAGGGAGCAGTACTTC. Amino acids: CASSLRQGSREQYF. This rearrangement joins TRBV4-2 to TRBJ2-7; 8 bases agree with TRBD1. This CDR3 is 14 amino acids long. Germline CDR1 LGHNA, CDR2 YNFKEQ. V gave up 4 bases and J gave up 7 bases; unmatched junction bases: 9.

This chain links TRBV11-3 with TRBJ2-1; TRBD1 agrees at 9 bases. This CDR3 region has 14 residues. V was clipped by 6 bases and J by 9 bases; unmatched bases: 9. Germline-derived CDR1 and CDR2 are SGHNT and YENEEA. The CDR3 coding sequence is TGTGCCAGCAGTCCTAGACAGGGGGTGGGTGAGCAGTTCTTC. It is translated as CASSPRQGVGEQFF.

V gene TRBV3-1 (or the pseudogene TRBV3-2) combines with J gene TRBJ2-3; 8 positions agree with TRBD2. Trimming at V came to 5 bases and at J to 7 bases, leaving 11 bases not matched to a gene. Germline loops: CDR1 LGHDT, CDR2 YNNKEL (reference sequence). The CDR3 has 15 amino acids. In nucleotides, the CDR3 is TGTGCCAGCAGCTTTCGGGGGGGCCGGTTATATACGCAGTATTTT. Amino acid sequence: CASSFRGGRLYTQYF.

The V gene is TRBV6-5, the J gene TRBJ1-5; D unclear. The germline CDR1 and CDR2 sequences are MNHEY and SVGAGI. The V gene lost 4 bases and the J gene lost 2 bases, with 6 bases spanning the gap. The CDR3 is 13 residues long. The DNA for the CDR3 is TGTGCCAGCAGTTCGAGTGGCAATCAGCCCCAGCATTTT. This translates into CASSSSGNQPQHF.

V usage is TRBV15 and J usage is TRBJ1-2; 9 bases map to TRBD1. Germline CDR1 LNHNV, CDR2 YYDKDF (reference sequence). J was trimmed by 2 bases and V by 3 bases; bases with no gene match: 1. CDR3 length equals 14 residues. CDR3 bases: TGTGCCACCAGCAGGGACAGGGGAAACTATGGCTACACCTTC. It codes for CATSRDRGNYGYTF. Full variable domain (remainder filled in from reference TRBV15 and TRBJ1-2): DAMVIQNPRYQVTQFGKPVTLSCSQTLNHNVMYWYQQKSSQAPKLLFHYYDKDFNNEADTPDNFQSRRPNTSFCFLDIRSPGLGDTAMYLCATSRDRGNYGYTFGSGTRLTVV.

The chain joins TRBV28 to TRBJ1-1, with D maybe TRBD1 (6 bases). CDR1 and CDR2 (germline): MDHEN, SYDVKM. CDR3 length: 13 residues. V was clipped by 5 bases and J by 1 base, with 8 bases between them. The CDR3 spells CASSQGTNTEAFF. The CDR3 DNA follows: TGTGCCAGCAGTCAGGGGACGAACACTGAAGCTTTCTTT.

This sequence joins TRBV21-1 and TRBJ1-6. TRBV21-1 is given as a pseudogene. The CDR3 loop spans 15 amino acids. The CDR3 reads CASSKEGRRRSPLHF. CDR3 nucleotides: TGTGCCAGCAGCAAAGAAGGACGGAGGAGGTCACCCCTCCACTTT.

J is TRBJ1-2 and V is TRBV28; unclear D gene. V was cut by 2 bases and J by 4 bases, with 8 bases left in between. CDR3 length: 13 residues. Germline CDR1 is MDHEN and CDR2 is SYDVKM. The CDR3 sequence: CASSLTISYGYTF. CDR3 sequence (DNA): TGTGCCAGCAGTTTAACTATTTCCTATGGCTACACCTTC.